What follows is one T cell receptor beta chain and its context. Its antigen is unidentified. The source of the sample is a study of T cells in localized non-small cell lung cancer. The study's findings and limits: Maximal T cell clonality occurred in uninvolved adjacent lung, with tumor ranking below it.

CDR1 SGHAT and CDR2 FQNNGV come from the germline V gene. Germline trimming cut 2 bases from V and 8 bases from J; bases unmatched to any gene: 3. The length of the CDR3 is 13 residues. The table came from immunoSEQ multiplex PCR; TCRdb's copy has only in-frame clones and leaves some out. The data hold approximately 10,000 clones, with roughly 80% observed a single time. This sequence joins TRBV11-2 and TRBJ2-4, with 7 nucleotides matching TRBD2. Sequencing used peripheral blood mononuclear cells, obtained before any cancer treatment. This receptor was taken from a female donor at least 60 years old with stage II lung adenocarcinoma. CDR3 DNA: TGTGCCAGCAGCTTAACGGGGGGACACATTCAGTACTTC. It encodes CASSLTGGHIQYF.